This T cell receptor beta chain was sequenced in a study of T-cell reconstitution after alpha-beta-depleted transplantation in children. Study-level results: Diversity and T-cell counts at one year after transplant derived mostly from new T cells. Alpha-beta T cells present about two months after transplant were reported to originate from several hundred expanded graft clones. There were some patients whose high TCRbeta diversity at day 60 came from surviving recipient T cells and thymic progenitors.

V dropped 3 bases and J dropped 4 bases, with 12 bases sitting between them. The CDR3 is 14 residues long. Germline CDR1 and CDR2: DFQATT and SNEGSKA (reference sequence). As to this clonotype: Its antigen is unknown.

The authors prepared the TCRbeta library with unique molecular identifiers. TCRdb re-analysed the PCR reads in MiXCR, keeping a single row per CDR3 protein. This sample yields about 440,000 distinct CDR3 sequences, of which around 46% are seen a single time; 25% to 30% belongs to the top ten. The sequence came from a girl aged 2 to 9 with aplastic anemia, due to receive a stem cell transplant. The rearrangement uses TRBV20-1 and TRBJ1-4; D is possibly TRBD1 (5 bases). This material consisted of PBMCs, taken before TCRalphabeta/CD19-depleted stem cell transplant. CDR3 DNA: TGCAGTGCTAGTAAGGGGTCGCGTAATGAAAAACTGTTTTTT. Translation: CSASKGSRNEKLFF.